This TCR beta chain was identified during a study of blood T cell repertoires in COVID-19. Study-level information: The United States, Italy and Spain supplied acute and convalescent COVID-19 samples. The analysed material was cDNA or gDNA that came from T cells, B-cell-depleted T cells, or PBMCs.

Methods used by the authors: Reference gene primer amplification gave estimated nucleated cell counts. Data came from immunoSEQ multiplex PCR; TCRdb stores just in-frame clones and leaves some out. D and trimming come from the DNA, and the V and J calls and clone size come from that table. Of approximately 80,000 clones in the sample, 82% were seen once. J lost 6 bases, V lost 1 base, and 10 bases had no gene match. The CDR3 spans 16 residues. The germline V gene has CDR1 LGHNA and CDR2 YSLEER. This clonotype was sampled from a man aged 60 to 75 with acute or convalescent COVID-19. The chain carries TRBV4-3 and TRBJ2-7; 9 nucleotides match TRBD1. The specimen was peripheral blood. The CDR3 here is CASSQGWGQGFAEQYF. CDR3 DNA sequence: TGCGCCAGCAGCCAAGGCTGGGGACAGGGATTCGCCGAGCAGTACTTC.